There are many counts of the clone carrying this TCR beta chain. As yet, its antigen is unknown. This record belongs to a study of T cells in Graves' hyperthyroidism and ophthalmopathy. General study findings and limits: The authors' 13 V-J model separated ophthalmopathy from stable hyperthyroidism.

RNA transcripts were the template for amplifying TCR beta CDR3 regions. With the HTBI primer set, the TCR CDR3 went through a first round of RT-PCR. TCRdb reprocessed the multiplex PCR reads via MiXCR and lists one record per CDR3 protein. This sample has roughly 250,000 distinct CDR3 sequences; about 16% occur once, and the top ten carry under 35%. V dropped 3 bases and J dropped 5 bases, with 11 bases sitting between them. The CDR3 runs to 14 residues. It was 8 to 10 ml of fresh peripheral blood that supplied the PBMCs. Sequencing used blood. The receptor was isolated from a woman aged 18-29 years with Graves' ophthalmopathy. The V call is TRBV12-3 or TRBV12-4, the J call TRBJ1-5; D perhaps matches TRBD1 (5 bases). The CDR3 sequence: CASSLGRLDQPQHF. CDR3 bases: TGTGCCAGCAGTTTGGGGCGGCTTGATCAGCCCCAGCATTTT.